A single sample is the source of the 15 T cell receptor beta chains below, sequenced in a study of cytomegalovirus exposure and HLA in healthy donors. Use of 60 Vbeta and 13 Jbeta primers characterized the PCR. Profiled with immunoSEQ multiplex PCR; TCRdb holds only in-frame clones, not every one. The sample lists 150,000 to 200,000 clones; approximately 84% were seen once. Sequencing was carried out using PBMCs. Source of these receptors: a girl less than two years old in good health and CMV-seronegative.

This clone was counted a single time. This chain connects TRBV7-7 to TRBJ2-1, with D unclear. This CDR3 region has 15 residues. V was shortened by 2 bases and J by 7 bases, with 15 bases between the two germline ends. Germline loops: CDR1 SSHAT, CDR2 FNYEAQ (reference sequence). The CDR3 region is CASSLRPSRPNEQFF. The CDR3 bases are TGTGCCAGCAGCTTAAGGCCTAGTAGGCCAAATGAGCAGTTCTTC.

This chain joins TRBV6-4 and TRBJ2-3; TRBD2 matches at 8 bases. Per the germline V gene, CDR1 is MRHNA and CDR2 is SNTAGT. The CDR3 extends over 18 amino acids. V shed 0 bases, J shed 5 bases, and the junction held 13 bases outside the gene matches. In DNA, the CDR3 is TGTGCCAGCAGTGACTCGATAAGACTAGCGCCTTTACAAGATACGCAGTATTTT. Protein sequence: CASSDSIRLAPLQDTQYF.

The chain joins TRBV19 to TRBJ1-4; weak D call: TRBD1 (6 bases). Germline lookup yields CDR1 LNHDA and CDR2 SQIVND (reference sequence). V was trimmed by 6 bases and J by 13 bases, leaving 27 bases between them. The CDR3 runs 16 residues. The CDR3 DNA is TGTGCCAGTAGAGCTCCAGGGGTAGGTTTTTCTCGTGGACTGTTTTTT. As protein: CASRAPGVGFSRGLFF.

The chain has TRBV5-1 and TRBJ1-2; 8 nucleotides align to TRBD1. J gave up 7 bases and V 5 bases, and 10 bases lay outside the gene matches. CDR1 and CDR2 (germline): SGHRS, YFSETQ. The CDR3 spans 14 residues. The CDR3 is CASSPFPGGGGYTF. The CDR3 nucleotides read TGCGCCAGCAGTCCCTTCCCAGGGGGCGGTGGCTACACCTTC.

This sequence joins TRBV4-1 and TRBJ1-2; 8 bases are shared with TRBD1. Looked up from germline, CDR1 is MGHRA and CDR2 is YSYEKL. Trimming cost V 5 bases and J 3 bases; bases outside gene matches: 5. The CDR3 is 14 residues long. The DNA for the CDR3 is TGCGCCAGCAGCTGGGAGACAGGGGACTATGGCTACACCTTC. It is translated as CASSWETGDYGYTF.

CDR3 amino acids: CASSPRPPLAGGPDTQYF. CDR3 coding DNA: TGTGCCAGCAGCCCCCGACCACCCTTAGCGGGAGGGCCAGATACGCAGTATTTT. The chain recombines TRBV5-4 with TRBJ2-3; 11 bases line up with TRBD2. Germline-derived CDR1 and CDR2 are SGHNT and YYREEE (reference sequence). Losses at the gene ends were 4 bases for V and 4 bases for J; bases not matched to a gene: 14. CDR3 size: 18 residues.

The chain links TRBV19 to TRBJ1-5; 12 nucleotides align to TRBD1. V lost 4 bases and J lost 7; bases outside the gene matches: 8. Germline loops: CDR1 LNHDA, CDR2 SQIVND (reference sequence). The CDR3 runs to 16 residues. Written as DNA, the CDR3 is TGTGCCAGTAGTAAACAGGGGACAGGGGGCCACCAGCCCCAGCATTTT. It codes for CASSKQGTGGHQPQHF.

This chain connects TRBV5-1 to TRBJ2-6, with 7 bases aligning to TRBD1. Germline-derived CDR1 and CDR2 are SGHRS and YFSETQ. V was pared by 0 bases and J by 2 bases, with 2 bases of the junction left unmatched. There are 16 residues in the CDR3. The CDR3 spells CASSLATGAGANVLTF. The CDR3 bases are TGCGCCAGCAGCTTGGCAACAGGGGCTGGGGCCAACGTCCTGACTTTC. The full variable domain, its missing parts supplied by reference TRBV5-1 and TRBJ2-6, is KAGVTQTPRYLIKTRGQQVTLSCSPISGHRSVSWYQQTPGQGLQFLFEYFSETQRNKGNFPGRFSGRQFSNSRSEMNVSTLELGDSALYLCASSLATGAGANVLTFGAGSRLTVL.

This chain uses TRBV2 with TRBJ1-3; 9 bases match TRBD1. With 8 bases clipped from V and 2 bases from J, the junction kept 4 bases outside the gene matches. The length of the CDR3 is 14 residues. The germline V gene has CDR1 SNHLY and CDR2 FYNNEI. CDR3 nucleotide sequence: TGTGCCAGCCTACAGGGGGCGGCTGGAAACACCATATATTTT. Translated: CASLQGAAGNTIYF.

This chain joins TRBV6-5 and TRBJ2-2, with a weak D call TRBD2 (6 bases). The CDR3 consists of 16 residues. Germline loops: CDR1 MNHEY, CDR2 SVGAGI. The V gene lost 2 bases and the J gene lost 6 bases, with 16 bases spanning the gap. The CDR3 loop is CASSYNGRGVAGELFF. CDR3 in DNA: TGTGCCAGCAGTTACAACGGTCGCGGGGTTGCCGGGGAGCTGTTTTTT.

As DNA, the CDR3 is TGTGCCAGTGGCTGGCCGGGGTACTCAAATCAGCCCCAGCATTTT. It encodes CASGWPGYSNQPQHF. This chain uses TRBV19 with TRBJ1-5; D unclear. Germline V gives CDR1 LNHDA, CDR2 SQIVND (reference sequence). With 8 bases removed from V and 4 bases from J, the gap between germline ends came to 18 bases. The CDR3 consists of 15 residues.

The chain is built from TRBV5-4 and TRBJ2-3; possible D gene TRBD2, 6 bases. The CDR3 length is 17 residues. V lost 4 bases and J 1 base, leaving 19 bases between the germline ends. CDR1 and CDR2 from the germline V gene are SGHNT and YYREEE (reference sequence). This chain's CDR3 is CASSHRGRGRGTDTQYF. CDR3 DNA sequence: TGTGCCAGCAGCCACAGAGGGCGGGGCCGGGGCACAGATACGCAGTATTTT.

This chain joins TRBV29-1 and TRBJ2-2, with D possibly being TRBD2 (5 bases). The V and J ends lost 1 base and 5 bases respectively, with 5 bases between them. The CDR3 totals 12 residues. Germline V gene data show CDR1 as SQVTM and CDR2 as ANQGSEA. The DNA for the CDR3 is TGCAGCGTTGAAGGCGGGACCGGGGAGCTGTTTTTT. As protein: CSVEGGTGELFF.

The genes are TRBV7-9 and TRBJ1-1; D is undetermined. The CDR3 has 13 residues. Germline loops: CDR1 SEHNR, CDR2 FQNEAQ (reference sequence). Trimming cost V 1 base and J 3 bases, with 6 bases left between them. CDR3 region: CASSLDGDTEAFF. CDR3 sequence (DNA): TGTGCCAGCAGCTTAGACGGGGACACTGAAGCTTTCTTT.

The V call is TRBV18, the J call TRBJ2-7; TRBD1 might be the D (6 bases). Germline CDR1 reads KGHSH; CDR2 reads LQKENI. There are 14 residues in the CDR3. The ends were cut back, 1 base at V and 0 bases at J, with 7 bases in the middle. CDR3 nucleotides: TGTGCCAGCTCACCACGAGGGGGCTCCTACGAGCAGTACTTC. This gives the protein CASSPRGGSYEQYF.